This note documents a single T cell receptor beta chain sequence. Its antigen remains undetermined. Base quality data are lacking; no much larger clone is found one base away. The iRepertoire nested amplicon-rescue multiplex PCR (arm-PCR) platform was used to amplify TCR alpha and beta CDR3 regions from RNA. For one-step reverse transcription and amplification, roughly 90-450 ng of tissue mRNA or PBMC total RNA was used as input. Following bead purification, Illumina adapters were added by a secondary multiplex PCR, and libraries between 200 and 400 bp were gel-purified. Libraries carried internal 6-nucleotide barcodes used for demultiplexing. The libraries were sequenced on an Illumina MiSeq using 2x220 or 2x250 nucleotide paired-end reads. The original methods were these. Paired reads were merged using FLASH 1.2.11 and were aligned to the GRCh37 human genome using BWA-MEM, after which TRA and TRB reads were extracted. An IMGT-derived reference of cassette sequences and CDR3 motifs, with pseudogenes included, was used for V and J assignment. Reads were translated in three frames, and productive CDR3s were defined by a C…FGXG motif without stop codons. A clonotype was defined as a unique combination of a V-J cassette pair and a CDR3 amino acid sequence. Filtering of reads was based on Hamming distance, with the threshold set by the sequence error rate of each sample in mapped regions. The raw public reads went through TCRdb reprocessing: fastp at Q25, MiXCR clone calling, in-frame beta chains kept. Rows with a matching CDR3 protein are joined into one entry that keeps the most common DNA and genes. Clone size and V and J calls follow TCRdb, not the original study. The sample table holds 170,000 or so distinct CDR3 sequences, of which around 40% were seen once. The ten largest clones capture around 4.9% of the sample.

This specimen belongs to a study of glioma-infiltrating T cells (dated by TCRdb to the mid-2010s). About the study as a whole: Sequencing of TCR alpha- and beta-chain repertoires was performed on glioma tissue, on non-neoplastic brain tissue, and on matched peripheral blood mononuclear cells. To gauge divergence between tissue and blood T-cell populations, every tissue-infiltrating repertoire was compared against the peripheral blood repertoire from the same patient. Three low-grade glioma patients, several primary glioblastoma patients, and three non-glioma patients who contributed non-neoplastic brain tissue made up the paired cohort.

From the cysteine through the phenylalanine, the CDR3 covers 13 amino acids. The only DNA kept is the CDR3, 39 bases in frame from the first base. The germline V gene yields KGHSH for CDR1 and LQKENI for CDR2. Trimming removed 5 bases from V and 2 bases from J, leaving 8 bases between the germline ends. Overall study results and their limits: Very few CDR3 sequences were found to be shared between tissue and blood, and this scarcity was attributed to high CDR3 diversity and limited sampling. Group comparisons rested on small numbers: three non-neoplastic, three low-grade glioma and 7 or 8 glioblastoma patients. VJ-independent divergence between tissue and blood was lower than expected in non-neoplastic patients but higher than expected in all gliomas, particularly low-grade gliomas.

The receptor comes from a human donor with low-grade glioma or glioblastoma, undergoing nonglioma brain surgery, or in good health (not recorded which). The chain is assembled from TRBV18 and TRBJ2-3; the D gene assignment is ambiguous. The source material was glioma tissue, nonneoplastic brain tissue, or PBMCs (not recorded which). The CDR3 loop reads CASSVIDTDTQYF. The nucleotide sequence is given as TGTGCCAGCTCAGTAATAGACACAGATACGCAGTATTTT.